This TCR beta chain was retrieved from a study of T cell repertoires in cytomegalovirus infection (dated 2019 in TCRdb). For the wider study: Peptide stimulations targeted recently identified HLA-C-restricted CMV epitopes, whose presentation resists viral immunomodulation, together with well-studied HLA-B-restricted epitopes. Because public TCR beta signatures pointed to carriage of CMV infection together with the matching HLA type, the HLA type of each donor mattered for the analysis. General findings and caveats noted by the study authors: In both this cohort and an independent roughly 400-donor cohort, the cumulative frequency of public TCR beta family members distinguished carriers of CMV infection plus the relevant HLA type. The ex vivo response was dominated by HLA-C-restricted CMV-specific TCR beta clonotypes, which also provided the single most frequent clonotype in two of eight donors.

V is pared back by 6 bases and J by 3 bases, with 17 bases lying between the germline termini. Including the terminal cysteine and phenylalanine, the CDR3 comprises 16 residues. Only the CDR3 portion is preserved as DNA: 48 bases, with reading frame beginning at the first base. CDR1 and CDR2 are read off the germline V gene (reference sequence) as MNHEY and SMNVEV. This clonotype was detected only once. The clone's antigen remains unknown. The input lacks base qualities; no much larger clone sits a single base away. Resting on one read, the evidence is weak. The treatment or condition label for this specimen denotes: in vitro stimulation with specific CMV peptide epitopes to enrich CMV-specific T cells. Sequencing used an Illumina HiSeq 1500. TCRdb applied fastp at Q25 and MiXCR to the public reads, then kept only in-frame beta chains. All rows with the same CDR3 protein become a single entry with the most common DNA and genes. Across this sample there are 750,000 to 950,000 distinct CDR3 sequences, with 25% to 35% seen only once. Together, the top ten hold around 13% of the sample.

Sequenced here: cultured CD8+ T cells from PBMCs, sampled from culture after CMV antigen stimulation. The rearranged segments are TRBV27 and TRBJ1-4; the D gene is perhaps TRBD1, on 5 matching bases. The clonotype comes from a human donor in good health (CMV status not recorded). Some clones in this sample may be carry-over from other donors' samples. The CDR3 protein is CASRAPGPMANEKLFF. Here is the DNA: TGTGCCAGCAGGGCCCCAGGGCCAATGGCTAATGAAAAACTGTTTTTT.